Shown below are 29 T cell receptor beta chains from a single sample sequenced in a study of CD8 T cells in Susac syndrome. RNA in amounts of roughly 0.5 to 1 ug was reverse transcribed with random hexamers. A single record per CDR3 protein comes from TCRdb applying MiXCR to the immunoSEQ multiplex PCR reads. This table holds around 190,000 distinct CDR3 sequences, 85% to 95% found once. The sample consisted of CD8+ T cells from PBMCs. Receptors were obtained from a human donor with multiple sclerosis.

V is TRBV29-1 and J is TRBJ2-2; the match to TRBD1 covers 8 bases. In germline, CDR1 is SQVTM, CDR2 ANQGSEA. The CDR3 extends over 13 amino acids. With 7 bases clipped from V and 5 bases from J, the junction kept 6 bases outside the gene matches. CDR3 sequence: CSATGGTTGELFF. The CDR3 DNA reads TGCAGCGCCACAGGGGGGACAACCGGGGAGCTGTTTTTT.

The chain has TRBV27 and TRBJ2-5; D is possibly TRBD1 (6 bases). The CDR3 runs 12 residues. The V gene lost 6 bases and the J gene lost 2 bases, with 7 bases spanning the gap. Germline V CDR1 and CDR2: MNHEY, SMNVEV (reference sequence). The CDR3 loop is CASRGAQETQYF. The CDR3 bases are TGTGCCAGCAGGGGGGCTCAAGAGACCCAGTACTTC.

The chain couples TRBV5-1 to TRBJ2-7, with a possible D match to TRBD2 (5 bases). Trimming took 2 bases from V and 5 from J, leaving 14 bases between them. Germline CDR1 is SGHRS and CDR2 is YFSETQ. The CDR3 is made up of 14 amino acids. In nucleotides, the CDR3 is TGCGCCAGCAGCTTCGCGGGCCCAAACGACGAGCAGTACTTC. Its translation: CASSFAGPNDEQYF. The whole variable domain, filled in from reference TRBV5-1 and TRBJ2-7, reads KAGVTQTPRYLIKTRGQQVTLSCSPISGHRSVSWYQQTPGQGLQFLFEYFSETQRNKGNFPGRFSGRQFSNSRSEMNVSTLELGDSALYLCASSFAGPNDEQYFGPGTRLTVT.

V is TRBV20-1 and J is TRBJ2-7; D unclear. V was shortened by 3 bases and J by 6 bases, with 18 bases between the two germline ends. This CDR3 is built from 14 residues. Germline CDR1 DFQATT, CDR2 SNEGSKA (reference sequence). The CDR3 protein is CSASEGGTPLEQYF. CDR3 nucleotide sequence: TGCAGTGCTAGTGAAGGTGGTACCCCCCTCGAGCAGTACTTC.

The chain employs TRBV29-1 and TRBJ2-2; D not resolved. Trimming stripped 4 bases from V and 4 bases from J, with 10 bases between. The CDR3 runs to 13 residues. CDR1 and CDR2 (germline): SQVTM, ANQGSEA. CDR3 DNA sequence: TGCAGCGTTGTGGGTCAGCTCACCGGGGAGCTGTTTTTT. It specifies CSVVGQLTGELFF.

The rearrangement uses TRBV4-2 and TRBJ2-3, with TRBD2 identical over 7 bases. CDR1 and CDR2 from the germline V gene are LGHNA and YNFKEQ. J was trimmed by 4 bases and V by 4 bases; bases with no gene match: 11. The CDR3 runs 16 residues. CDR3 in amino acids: CASSLRPSGNPDTQYF. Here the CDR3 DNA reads TGTGCCAGCAGCCTGCGGCCCAGCGGGAACCCAGATACGCAGTATTTT.

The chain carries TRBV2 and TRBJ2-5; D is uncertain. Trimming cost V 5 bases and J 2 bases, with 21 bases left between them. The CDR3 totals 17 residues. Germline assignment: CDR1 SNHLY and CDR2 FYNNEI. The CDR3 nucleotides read TGTGCCAGCAGTATACTTATGGGCCGTAGCAGACAAGAGACCCAGTACTTC. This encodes CASSILMGRSRQETQYF.

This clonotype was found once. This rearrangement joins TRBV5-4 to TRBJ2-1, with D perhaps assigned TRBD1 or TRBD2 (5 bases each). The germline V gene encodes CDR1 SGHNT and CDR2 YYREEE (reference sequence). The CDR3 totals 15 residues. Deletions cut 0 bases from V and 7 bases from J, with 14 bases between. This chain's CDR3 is CASSLDRDGWNEQFF. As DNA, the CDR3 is TGTGCCAGCAGCTTGGATAGGGACGGGTGGAATGAGCAGTTCTTC. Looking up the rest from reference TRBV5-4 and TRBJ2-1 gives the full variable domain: ETGVTQSPTHLIKTRGQQVTLRCSSQSGHNTVSWYQQALGQGPQFIFQYYREEENGRGNFPPRFSGLQFPNYSSELNVNALELDDSALYLCASSLDRDGWNEQFFGPGTRLTVL.

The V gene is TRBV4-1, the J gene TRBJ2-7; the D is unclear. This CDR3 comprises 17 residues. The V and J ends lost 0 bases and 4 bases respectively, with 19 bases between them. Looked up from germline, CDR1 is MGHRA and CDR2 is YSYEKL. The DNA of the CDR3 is TGCGCCAGCAGCCAAGATCACATGCGCTTGCGGTCATACGAGCAGTACTTC. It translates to CASSQDHMRLRSYEQYF.

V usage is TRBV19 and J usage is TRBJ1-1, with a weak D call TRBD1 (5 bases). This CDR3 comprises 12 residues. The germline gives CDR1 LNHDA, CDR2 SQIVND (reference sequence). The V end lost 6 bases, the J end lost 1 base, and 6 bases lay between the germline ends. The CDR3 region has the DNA TGTGCCAGTAGGACAGCGAACACTGAAGCTTTCTTT. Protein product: CASRTANTEAFF.

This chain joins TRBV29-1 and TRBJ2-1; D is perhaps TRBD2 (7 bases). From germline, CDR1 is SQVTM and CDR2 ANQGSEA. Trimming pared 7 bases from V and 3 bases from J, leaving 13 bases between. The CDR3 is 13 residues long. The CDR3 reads CSGRGGRYNEQFF. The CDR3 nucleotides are TGCAGCGGGAGGGGGGGCCGCTACAATGAGCAGTTCTTC.

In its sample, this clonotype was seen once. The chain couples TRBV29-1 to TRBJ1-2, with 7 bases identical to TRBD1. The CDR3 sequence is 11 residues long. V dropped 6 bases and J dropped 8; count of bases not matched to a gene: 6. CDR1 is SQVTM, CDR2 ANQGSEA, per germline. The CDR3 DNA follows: TGCAGCGTAGCTGACAGGGACGGCTACACCTTC. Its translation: CSVADRDGYTF.

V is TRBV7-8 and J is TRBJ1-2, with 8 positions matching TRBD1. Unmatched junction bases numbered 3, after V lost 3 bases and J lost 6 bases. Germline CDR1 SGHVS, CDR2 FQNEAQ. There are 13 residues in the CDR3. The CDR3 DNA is TGTGCCAGCAGCTTCTCAGGGGGCGATGGCTACACCTTC. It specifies CASSFSGGDGYTF.

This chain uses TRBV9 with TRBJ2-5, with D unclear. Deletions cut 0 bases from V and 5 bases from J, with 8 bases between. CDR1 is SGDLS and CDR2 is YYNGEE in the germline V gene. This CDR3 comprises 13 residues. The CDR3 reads CASSVAIAETQYF. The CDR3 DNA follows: TGTGCCAGCAGCGTAGCTATCGCGGAGACCCAGTACTTC.

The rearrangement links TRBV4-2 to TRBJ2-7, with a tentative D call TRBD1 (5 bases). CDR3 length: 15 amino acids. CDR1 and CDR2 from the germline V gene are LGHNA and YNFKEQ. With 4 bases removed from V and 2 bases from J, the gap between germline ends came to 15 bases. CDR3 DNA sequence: TGTGCCAGCAGCCGGGGCAGGTTCTATCCCTACGAGCAGTACTTC. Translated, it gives CASSRGRFYPYEQYF.

The CDR3 DNA reads as TGTGCCAGCAGCCTCGGGACAGGGGTGAGGGAGCAGTACTTC. It encodes CASSLGTGVREQYF. The chain carries TRBV6-5 and TRBJ2-7; 10 bases agree with TRBD1. CDR1 is MNHEY, CDR2 SVGAGI, per germline. J lost 7 bases, V lost 6 bases, and 9 bases had no gene match. The CDR3 is 14 residues long.

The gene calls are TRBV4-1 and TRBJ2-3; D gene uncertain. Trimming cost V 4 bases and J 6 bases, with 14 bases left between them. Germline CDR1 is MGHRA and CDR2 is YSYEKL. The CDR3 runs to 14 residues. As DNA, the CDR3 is TGCGCCAGCAGCCCTCAATTAGCACAGGATACGCAGTATTTT. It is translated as CASSPQLAQDTQYF.

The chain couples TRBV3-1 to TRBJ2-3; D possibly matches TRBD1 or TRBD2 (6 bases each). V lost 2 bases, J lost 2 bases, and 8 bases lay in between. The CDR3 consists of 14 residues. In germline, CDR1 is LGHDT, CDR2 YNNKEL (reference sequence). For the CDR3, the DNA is TGTGCCAGCAGCCAACCGGGGGCCACAGATACGCAGTATTTT. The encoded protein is CASSQPGATDTQYF.

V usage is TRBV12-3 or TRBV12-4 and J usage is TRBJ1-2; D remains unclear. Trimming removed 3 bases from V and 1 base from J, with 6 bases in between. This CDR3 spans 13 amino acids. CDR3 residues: CASSFRDNYGYTF. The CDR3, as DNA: TGTGCCAGCAGTTTCAGAGATAACTATGGCTACACCTTC.

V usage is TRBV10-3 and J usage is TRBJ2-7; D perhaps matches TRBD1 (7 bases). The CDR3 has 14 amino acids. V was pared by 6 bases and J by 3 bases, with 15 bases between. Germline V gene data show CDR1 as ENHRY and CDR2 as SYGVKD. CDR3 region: CAIRDHRGGYEQYF. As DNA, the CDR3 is TGTGCCATCAGGGACCACAGGGGAGGCTACGAGCAGTACTTC.

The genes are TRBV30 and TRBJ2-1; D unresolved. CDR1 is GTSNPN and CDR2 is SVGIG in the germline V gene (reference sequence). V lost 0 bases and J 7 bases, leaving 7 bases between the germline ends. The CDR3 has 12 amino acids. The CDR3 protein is CAWSVGWNEQFF. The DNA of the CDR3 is TGTGCCTGGAGTGTAGGGTGGAATGAGCAGTTCTTC.

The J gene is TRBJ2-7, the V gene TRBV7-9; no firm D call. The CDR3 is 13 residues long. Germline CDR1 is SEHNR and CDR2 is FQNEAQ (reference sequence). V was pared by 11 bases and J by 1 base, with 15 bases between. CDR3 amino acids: CAGCPSGSYEQYF. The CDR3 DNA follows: TGTGCCGGATGCCCATCCGGATCCTACGAGCAGTACTTC.

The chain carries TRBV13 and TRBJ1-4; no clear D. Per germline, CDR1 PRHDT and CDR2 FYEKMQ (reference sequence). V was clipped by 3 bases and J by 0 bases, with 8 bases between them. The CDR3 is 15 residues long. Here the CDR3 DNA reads TGTGCCAGCAGCTTTTGGGGAGCAACTAATGAAAAACTGTTTTTT. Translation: CASSFWGATNEKLFF.

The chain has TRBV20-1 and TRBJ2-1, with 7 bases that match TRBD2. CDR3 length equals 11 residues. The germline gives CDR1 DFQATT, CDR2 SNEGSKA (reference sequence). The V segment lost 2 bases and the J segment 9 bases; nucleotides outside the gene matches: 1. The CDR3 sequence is CSARPGGEQFF. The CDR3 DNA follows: TGCAGTGCTAGACCGGGGGGTGAGCAGTTCTTC.

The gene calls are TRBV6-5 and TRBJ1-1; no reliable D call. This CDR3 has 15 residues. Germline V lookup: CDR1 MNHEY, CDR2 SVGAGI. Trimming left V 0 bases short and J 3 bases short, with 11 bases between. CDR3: CASSYSTGWDTEAFF. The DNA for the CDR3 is TGTGCCAGCAGTTACTCGACTGGGTGGGACACTGAAGCTTTCTTT.

The CDR3 nucleotides are TGTGCCAGCAGTCGTGCGGACAGGGGGCCTTACAATGAGCAGTTCTTC. This gives the protein CASSRADRGPYNEQFF. The chain has TRBV28 and TRBJ2-1; the match to TRBD1 covers 11 bases. There are 16 residues in the CDR3. The V gene's germline CDR1 is MDHEN and CDR2 SYDVKM. Trimming at V came to 5 bases and at J to 4 bases, leaving 7 bases not matched to a gene.

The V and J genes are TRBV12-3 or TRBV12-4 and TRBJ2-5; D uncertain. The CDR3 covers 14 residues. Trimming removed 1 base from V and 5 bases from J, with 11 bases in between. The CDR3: CASSLGEAGETQYF. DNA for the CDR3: TGTGCCAGCAGTTTAGGTGAAGCCGGCGAGACCCAGTACTTC.

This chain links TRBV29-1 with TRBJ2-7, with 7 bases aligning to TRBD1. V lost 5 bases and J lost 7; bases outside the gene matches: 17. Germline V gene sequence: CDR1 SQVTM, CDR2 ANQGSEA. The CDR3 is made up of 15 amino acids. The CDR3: CSVKGSDRVSWEQYF. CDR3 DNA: TGCAGCGTTAAGGGGTCAGACAGGGTGTCTTGGGAGCAGTACTTC.

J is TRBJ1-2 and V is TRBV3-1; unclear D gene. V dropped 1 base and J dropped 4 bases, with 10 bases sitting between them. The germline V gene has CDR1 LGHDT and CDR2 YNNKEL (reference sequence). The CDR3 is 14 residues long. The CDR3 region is CASSQARGGYGYTF. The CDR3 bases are TGTGCCAGCAGCCAAGCCCGGGGAGGCTATGGCTACACCTTC.